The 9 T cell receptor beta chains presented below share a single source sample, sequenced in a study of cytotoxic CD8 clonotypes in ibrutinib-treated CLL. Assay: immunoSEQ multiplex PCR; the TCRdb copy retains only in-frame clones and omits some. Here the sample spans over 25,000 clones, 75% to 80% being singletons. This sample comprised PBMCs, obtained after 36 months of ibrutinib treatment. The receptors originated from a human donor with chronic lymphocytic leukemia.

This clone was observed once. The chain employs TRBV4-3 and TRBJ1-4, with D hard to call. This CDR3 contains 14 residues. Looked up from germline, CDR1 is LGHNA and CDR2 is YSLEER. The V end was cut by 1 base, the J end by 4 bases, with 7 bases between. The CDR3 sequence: CASSQGLSNEKLFF. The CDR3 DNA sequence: TGCGCCAGCAGCCAAGGTCTGAGTAATGAAAAACTGTTTTTT.

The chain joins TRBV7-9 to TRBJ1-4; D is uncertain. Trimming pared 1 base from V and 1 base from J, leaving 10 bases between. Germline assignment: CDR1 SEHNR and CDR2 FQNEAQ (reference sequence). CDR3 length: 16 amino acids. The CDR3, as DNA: TGTGCCAGCAGCTTAGGGGCAAGTGGAACTAATGAAAAACTGTTTTTT. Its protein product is CASSLGASGTNEKLFF.

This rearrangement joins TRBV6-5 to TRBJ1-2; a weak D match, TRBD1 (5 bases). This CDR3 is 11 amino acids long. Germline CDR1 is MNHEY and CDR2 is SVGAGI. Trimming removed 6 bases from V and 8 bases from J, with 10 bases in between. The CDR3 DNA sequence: TGTGCCAGCAGCTCAGGGTACGGCTACACCTTC. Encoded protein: CASSSGYGYTF.

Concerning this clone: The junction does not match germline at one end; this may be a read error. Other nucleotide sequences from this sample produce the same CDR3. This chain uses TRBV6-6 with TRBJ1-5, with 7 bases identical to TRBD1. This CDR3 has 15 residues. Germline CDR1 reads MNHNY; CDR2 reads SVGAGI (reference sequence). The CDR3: CASSYSDRGNQPQHF. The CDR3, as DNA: TGTGCCAGCAGCTACTCCGACAGGGGCAATCAGCCCCAGCATTTT.

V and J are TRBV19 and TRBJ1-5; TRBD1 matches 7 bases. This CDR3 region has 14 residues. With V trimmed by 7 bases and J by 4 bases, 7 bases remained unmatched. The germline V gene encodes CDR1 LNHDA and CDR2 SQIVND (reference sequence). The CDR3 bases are TGTGCCAGTACCCCGGGACAGAAGAATCAGCCCCAGCATTTT. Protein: CASTPGQKNQPQHF.

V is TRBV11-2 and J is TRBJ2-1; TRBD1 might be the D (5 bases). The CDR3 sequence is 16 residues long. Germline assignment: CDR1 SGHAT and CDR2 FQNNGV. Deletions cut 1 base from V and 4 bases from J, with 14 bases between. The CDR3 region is CASSLVQGIMYNEQFF. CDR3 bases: TGTGCCAGCAGCTTAGTTCAGGGTATCATGTACAATGAGCAGTTCTTC.

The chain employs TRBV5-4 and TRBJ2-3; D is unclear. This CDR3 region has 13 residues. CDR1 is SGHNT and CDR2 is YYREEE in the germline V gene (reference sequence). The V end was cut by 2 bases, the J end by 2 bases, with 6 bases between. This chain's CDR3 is CASSLTATDTQYF. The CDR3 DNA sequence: TGTGCCAGCAGCTTAACTGCCACAGATACGCAGTATTTT.

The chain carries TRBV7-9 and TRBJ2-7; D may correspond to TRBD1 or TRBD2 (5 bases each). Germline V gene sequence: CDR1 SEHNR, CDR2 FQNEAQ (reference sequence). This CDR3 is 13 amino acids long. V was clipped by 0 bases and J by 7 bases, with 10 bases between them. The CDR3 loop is CASSLAQGGEQYF. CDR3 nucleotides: TGTGCCAGCAGCTTAGCGCAGGGCGGGGAGCAGTACTTC. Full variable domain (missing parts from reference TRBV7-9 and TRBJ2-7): DTGVSQNPRHKITKRGQNVTFRCDPISEHNRLYWYRQTLGQGPEFLTYFQNEAQLEKSRLLSDRFSAERPKGSFSTLEIQRTEQGDSAMYLCASSLAQGGEQYFGPGTRLTVT.

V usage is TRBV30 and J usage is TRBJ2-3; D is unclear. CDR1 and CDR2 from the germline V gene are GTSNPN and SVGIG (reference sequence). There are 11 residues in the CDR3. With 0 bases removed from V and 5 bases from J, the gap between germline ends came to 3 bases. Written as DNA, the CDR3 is TGTGCCTGGAGTGTCGGAGATACGCAGTATTTT. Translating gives CAWSVGDTQYF.